This TCR beta chain was sequenced during a study of neurological immune-mediated disorders (dated by TCRdb to between 2018 and 2021). Context from the whole study: Among the approximately 35 multiple sclerosis patients, relapsing-remitting MS accounted for about 31 and secondary progressive MS accounted for 3. The cohort comprised about 71 subjects: 14 HAM/TSP patients, 34 multiple sclerosis patients and around 20 healthy controls. Peripheral blood TCR-beta repertoires from patients with HTLV-I-associated myelopathy (HAM/TSP), patients with multiple sclerosis, and healthy controls were compared in the study using UMI-based sequencing. Longitudinal samples, technical triplicates and paired sorted CD4+ and CD8+ T-cell subsets, alongside PBMC samples, were included among the 106 TCR-beta libraries. Overall study outcomes, separate from this receptor: The MS cluster was not associated with any clinical or MRI features, and the authors stated that larger cohorts are needed. Expanded clones from different subjects shared no identical CDR3 amino acid sequences, which suggests that TCR-beta repertoires were private in all groups. In a phylogenetic analysis, the repertoires of 18 out of 34 MS patients fell into a single cluster of related CDR3 sequences, pointing to a possible signature at the repertoire level. The highest TCR clonal expansion was observed in HAM/TSP patients, whereas the lowest was observed in MS patients, even when compared with healthy controls.

This clonotype appeared many times. It lacks a known antigen. No base-level quality is on record; no much larger clone is a single base apart. cDNA synthesis used template-switch 5'RACE with a primer carrying a 10-nucleotide random unique molecular identifier tagging each TCR transcript. Over 160 million TCR-beta sequences, covering 15-18 subjects, were produced in each sequencing run. The RNeasy kit was used for extraction of total RNA. TCR-beta VDJ regions were amplified with primers for the TCR constant region and the 5'RACE anchor, using the KAPA Real-time Library Amplification kit. Sample indexes and Illumina adaptors were added in a first PCR, and a second PCR then increased library yield. After purification with Ampure beads, the TCR product of roughly 650 bp was size-selected on a 2% E-gel SizeSelection system. Library quality was checked on a Bioanalyzer, concentration was measured with Qubit, and libraries were quantified with the Kapa Library Quantification kit before pooling. An Illumina HiSeq 2500 sequenced the libraries paired-end 2 x 150 bp. To increase sequence diversity, roughly 23-30% phiX was spiked into each library pool. Processing in the source paper ran as follows. Quality-filtered reads were processed with the UMI-based MiGEC pipeline, and over 75% of raw TCR sequences were removed by the MiGEC pipeline during error correction. IMGT germline references were used for aligning VDJ genes, and each clonotype was defined as a unique CDR3 amino acid sequence together with its V-J genes. Clonal expansion, Shannon diversity and CDR3 relatedness were evaluated with VDJtools (CalcPairwiseDistances, ClusterSamples), while phylogenetic trees were built in CLCbio workbench. Expanded clones were defined as having at least 8 unique UMIs, based on coefficient-of-variation modelling across technical triplicates. TCRdb itself trimmed the public reads at Q25 with fastp, ran MiXCR and retained productive beta chains. Rows with a matching CDR3 protein are joined into one entry that keeps the most common DNA and genes. The V and J calls reflect TCRdb's pipeline rather than the authors' work. This sample lists about 55,000 distinct CDR3 sequences; around 4.2% were detected once. Together, the top ten hold 2.9% of the sample.

V is reduced by 6 bases and J by 7 bases, leaving a spacing of 12 bases between them. Per the germline V gene, SQVTM is the CDR1 and ANQGSEA is the CDR2. The CDR3 holds 11 amino acids from the cysteine to the phenylalanine. Of all the DNA, just the CDR3 is kept, 33 bases in frame from base 1. For unsorted PBMC libraries, 2 million PBMCs were used after storage in RNAlater at -80 degrees C until RNA extraction. The multiple sclerosis patients were enrolled in a US clinical protocol that used magnetic resonance imaging to evaluate disease progression. Peripheral blood underwent Ficoll-Hypaque density gradient centrifugation to isolate PBMCs, which were then cryopreserved in liquid nitrogen.

The source material was PBMCs. Recombination joined TRBV29-1 with TRBJ1-2; TRBD1 is possibly the D segment (5 matching bases). The source is a man in his forties or fifties with multiple sclerosis. Here is the DNA: TGCAGCGTAATCCAGGGTGGTGGCTACACCTTC. Its coded protein is CSVIQGGGYTF.